This T cell receptor (beta chain) came from a study of blood T cell repertoires in COVID-19. Sequencing was performed with immunoSEQ multiplex PCR; in TCRdb, only in-frame clones are kept and a portion is missing. The sample lists around 70,000 clones, around 70% occurring once. This clone was detected only once. The CDR3 is made up of 14 amino acids. Trimming stripped 1 base from V and 2 bases from J, with 9 bases between. Germline CDR1 reads SGHDT; CDR2 reads YYEEEE. Sequencing used peripheral blood. V is TRBV5-6 and J is TRBJ1-1, with D maybe TRBD1 (5 bases). The sequence came from a man in his 70s with acute or convalescent COVID-19. This CDR3 is CASSLRGTNTEAFF. As DNA, the CDR3 is TGTGCCAGCAGCTTGAGAGGGACTAACACTGAAGCTTTCTTT.